Listed below are T cell receptor beta chains from one sample, sequenced in a study of beta chain features in type 1 diabetes. Profiled with immunoSEQ multiplex PCR; TCRdb holds only in-frame clones, not every one. Of approximately 17,000 clones in the sample, about three quarters are singletons; the top ten hold approximately 0.8%. Sequencing used stem cell memory CD4+ T cells from blood. These TCRs come from a man in his thirties or forties with type 1 diabetes. Each CDR3 is given with its conserved first and last residue. A D gene is named only where the DNA matches it firmly. Size tells how often a clone was seen (once, few, many) or the class of an expanded clone, and some rows leave it out.

TRBJ2-3,few,TRBD1,TRBV7-2,CASSLALGTGGRTDTQYF,TGTGCCAGCAGCTTAGCGCTGGGAACAGGGGGCCGGACAGATACGCAGTATTTT
TRBJ2-6,-,-,TRBV6-5,CASSEGHGANVLTF,TGTGCCAGCAGCGAGGGCCACGGGGCCAACGTCCTGACTTTC
TRBJ2-1,-,TRBD2,TRBV4-1,CASSQPRTGLAGGYRTYNEQFF,TGCGCCAGCAGCCAACCCCGCACCGGACTAGCGGGGGGGTATAGAACCTACAATGAGCAGTTCTTC
TRBJ2-1,-,-,TRBV7-9,CASSPRPSYNEQFF,TGTGCCAGCAGCCCCCGACCTAGCTACAATGAGCAGTTCTTC
TRBJ2-7,few,-,TRBV29-1,CSVARDKRFYEQYF,TGCAGCGTCGCCCGGGACAAAAGATTCTACGAGCAGTACTTC
TRBJ1-1,-,TRBD1,TRBV28,CASSVPGQGGTEAFF,TGTGCCAGCAGTGTTCCGGGACAGGGGGGCACTGAAGCTTTCTTT
TRBJ1-1,-,TRBD1,TRBV29-1,CSTDRAPGVSTEAFF,TGCAGCACTGACAGGGCCCCTGGTGTAAGCACTGAAGCTTTCTTT
TRBJ1-5,-,-,TRBV10-3,CAISVSRFQPQHF,TGTGCCATCAGTGTCTCCCGGTTTCAGCCCCAGCATTTT
TRBJ2-4,-,-,TRBV28,CASSLSSQGRAKNIQYF,TGTGCCAGCAGTTTATCCTCGCAGGGTCGAGCCAAAAACATTCAGTACTTC
TRBJ2-3,-,-,TRBV4-3,CASSQEGPGGTDTQYF,TGCGCCAGCAGCCAAGAGGGGCCGGGGGGCACAGATACGCAGTATTTT
TRBJ1-5,-,-,TRBV18,CASSQMIQGYNPHQPQHF,TGTGCCAGCTCTCAAATGATACAGGGATACAATCCCCATCAGCCCCAGCATTTT
TRBJ2-7,-,-,TRBV2,CASRGEAAYEQYF,TGTGCCAGCAGGGGAGAAGCGGCCTACGAGCAGTACTTC